This TCR beta chain was profiled in a study of CD8 T cells in ankylosing spondylitis. The length of the CDR3 is 15 residues. V shed 0 bases and J shed 6 bases, with 16 bases lying between them. Germline V gene sequence: CDR1 SGDLS, CDR2 YYNGEE. Using its own MiXCR run on the 5' RACE reads, TCRdb lists one record per CDR3 protein. The repertoire has about 9,000 distinct CDR3 sequences, about 3.9% of them found once; the top ten carry under 11%. Many counts were recorded for this clonotype. This sequence originates from a female donor with ankylosing spondylitis or in good health (not recorded which). The chain employs TRBV9 and TRBJ2-7; no definite D call. The sequencing input was blood, either unsorted or a sorted T cell fraction (not recorded which). The CDR3: CASSVGDSQASEQYF. The CDR3, as DNA: TGTGCCAGCAGCGTAGGCGACTCCCAAGCGAGCGAGCAGTACTTC.